The 31 T cell receptor beta chains in this list originate from one sample, sequenced in a study of blood T cells in healthy people across ages. Through a sample-barcoded 5' primer and a J-beta primer mix, a second PCR was run for roughly 6 to 12 cycles. TCRdb re-called the 5' RACE reads with MiXCR, one entry per CDR3 protein. Of roughly 1,800,000 distinct CDR3 sequences in the sample, about 50% were seen once. The material sequenced was blood. The receptor source for this set is a woman in her forties in good health.

The rearrangement links TRBV6-2 or TRBV6-3 to TRBJ2-5; the D gene could be TRBD1 or TRBD2 (5 bases each). The last part of the DNA fits TRBJ2-7 better; the J call may be wrong. The CDR3 consists of 14 residues. Germline lookup yields CDR1 MNHEY and CDR2 SVGEGT. The CDR3 loop is CASSPGSGPPEQYF. The CDR3 DNA follows: TGTGCCAGCAGTCCAGGGAGCGGACCTCCCGAGCAGTACTTC.

This clonotype has more than one count but fewer than ten. V gene TRBV4-1 combines with J gene TRBJ2-3, with 11 bases that match TRBD1. CDR1 and CDR2 from the germline V gene are MGHRA and YSYEKL. The CDR3 spans 17 residues. Unmatched junction bases numbered 9, after V lost 5 bases and J lost 2 bases. CDR3 nucleotides: TGCGCCAGCAGCAAATACCCAGGACAGGGGGCCACAGATACGCAGTATTTT. Amino acid sequence: CASSKYPGQGATDTQYF.

The chain employs TRBV28 and TRBJ2-7; TRBD2 matches 11 bases. V lost 4 bases and J lost 0; bases outside the gene matches: 8. Germline values: CDR1 MDHEN, CDR2 SYDVKM. The CDR3 is 17 residues long. CDR3 region: CASSSPRLAGPSYEQYF. DNA for the CDR3: TGTGCCAGCAGTTCCCCTCGACTAGCGGGGCCCTCCTACGAGCAGTACTTC.

This chain links TRBV6-1 with TRBJ2-5; 11 nucleotides align to TRBD2. The CDR3 is made up of 17 amino acids. Germline values: CDR1 MNHNS, CDR2 SASEGT. Germline trimming cut 4 bases from V and 0 bases from J; bases unmatched to any gene: 7. The CDR3 is CASSVRLAGTYQETQYF. For the CDR3, the DNA is TGTGCCAGCAGTGTTCGACTAGCGGGGACGTACCAAGAGACCCAGTACTTC.

The chain links TRBV18 to TRBJ2-1, with D possibly matching TRBD1 (6 bases). The CDR3 loop spans 16 amino acids. Germline V gene data show CDR1 as KGHSH and CDR2 as LQKENI. The V end was cut by 2 bases, the J end by 1 base, with 12 bases between. Here the CDR3 DNA reads TGTGCCAGCTCACCATACGGGACAAAATCCTACAATGAGCAGTTCTTC. Translation: CASSPYGTKSYNEQFF.

This clonotype was counted only a few times. The chain couples TRBV29-1 to TRBJ2-7; 7 nucleotides match TRBD1. V trimming: 6 bases; J trimming: 4 bases; junction bases outside the gene matches: 12. This CDR3 has 14 residues. CDR1 is SQVTM and CDR2 is ANQGSEA in the germline V gene. The chain's CDR3 is CSVRVGGASYEQYF. As DNA, the CDR3 is TGCAGCGTCAGAGTAGGGGGCGCGTCTTACGAGCAGTACTTC.

J is TRBJ2-1 and V is TRBV11-2; tentative D call: TRBD2 (7 bases). Looked up from germline, CDR1 is SGHAT and CDR2 is FQNNGV. CDR3 length equals 19 residues. The ends were cut back, 5 bases at V and 5 bases at J, with 28 bases in the middle. CDR3 region: CASSPRGGVLARKDNEQFF. The CDR3 DNA reads TGTGCCAGCAGCCCTAGAGGGGGGGTACTTGCGAGGAAAGACAATGAGCAGTTCTTC.

This clonotype occurred a few times. The J gene is TRBJ2-3, the V gene TRBV11-2; no firm D call. Germline V CDR1 and CDR2: SGHAT, FQNNGV. The CDR3 loop spans 13 amino acids. Trimming stripped 5 bases from V and 2 bases from J, with 8 bases between. This CDR3 is CASSPQVTDTQYF. The CDR3 region has the DNA TGTGCCAGCAGCCCGCAAGTCACAGATACGCAGTATTTT.

This clonotype occurred a few times. This chain joins TRBV18 and TRBJ2-5; D is possibly TRBD1 (5 bases). This CDR3 comprises 15 residues. The V end lost 4 bases, the J end lost 4 bases, and 16 bases lay between the germline ends. Germline CDR1 KGHSH, CDR2 LQKENI. CDR3 nucleotides: TGTGCCAGCTCACGTCGAAGCATTAGGGGAGAGACCCAGTACTTC. Amino acids: CASSRRSIRGETQYF.

The chain links TRBV7-2 to TRBJ2-3; the D gene is possibly TRBD2 (6 bases). Trimming removed 6 bases from V and 0 bases from J, with 13 bases in between. The CDR3 is made up of 15 amino acids. Germline CDR1 and CDR2: SGHTA and FQGNSA. This CDR3 is CASRTGTLSTDTQYF. CDR3 DNA: TGTGCCAGCAGAACCGGGACTTTGAGCACAGATACGCAGTATTTT.

The rearrangement uses TRBV25-1 and TRBJ2-3, with D hard to call. This CDR3 is 13 amino acids long. V gave up 0 bases and J gave up 6 bases, with 7 bases separating them. CDR1 and CDR2 (germline): MGHDK, SYGVNS. CDR3 in DNA: TGTGCCAGCAGTGAATATGACCGGGATACGCAGTATTTT. Translated, it gives CASSEYDRDTQYF. The variable domain in full, with the rest retrieved from reference TRBV25-1 and TRBJ2-3, is EADIYQTPRYLVIGTGKKITLECSQTMGHDKMYWYQQDPGMELHLIHYSYGVNSTEKGDLSSESTVSRIRTEHFPLTLESARPSHTSQYLCASSEYDRDTQYFGPGTRLTVL.

The V call is TRBV5-1, the J call TRBJ2-7; the D gene is possibly TRBD1 (6 bases). This CDR3 is 16 amino acids long. V gave up 0 bases and J gave up 0 bases, with 13 bases separating them. From germline, CDR1 is SGHRS and CDR2 YFSETQ. The CDR3 DNA reads TGCGCCAGCAGCTTGGGGACAGCTCCGAGCTCCTACGAGCAGTACTTC. Translation: CASSLGTAPSSYEQYF.

This clonotype was seen only a few times. V is TRBV29-1 and J is TRBJ2-7, with 10 bases matching TRBD1. The V gene end was trimmed by 4 bases and the J gene end by 0 bases; junction bases not matched to a gene: 3. CDR3 length: 14 residues. Germline V gene lookup returns CDR1 SQVTM and CDR2 ANQGSEA. The chain's CDR3 is CSVVRTGGSYEQYF. DNA of the CDR3: TGCAGCGTTGTTAGGACAGGGGGCTCCTACGAGCAGTACTTC.

The gene calls are TRBV7-2 and TRBJ2-3; TRBD2 aligns across 9 bases. Unmatched junction bases numbered 9, after V lost 2 bases and J lost 0 bases. The CDR3 consists of 18 residues. Per the germline V gene, CDR1 is SGHTA and CDR2 is FQGNSA. The CDR3 loop reads CASSLRASGDLSTDTQYF. In DNA, the CDR3 is TGTGCCAGCAGCTTAAGGGCTAGCGGGGACCTTAGCACAGATACGCAGTATTTT.

This clonotype came up a few times. V gene TRBV4-2 combines with J gene TRBJ2-3; TRBD2 matches 7 bases. Trimming cost V 0 bases and J 1 base; bases outside gene matches: 4. CDR3 size: 16 residues. CDR1 LGHNA and CDR2 YNFKEQ come from the germline V gene. The CDR3 coding sequence is TGTGCCAGCAGCCAAGATACGGCGGGGGGCACAGATACGCAGTATTTT. This translates into CASSQDTAGGTDTQYF.

The chain employs TRBV7-2 and TRBJ1-1; possibly TRBD1 for D (6 bases). The CDR3 contains 16 residues. Germline lookup yields CDR1 SGHTA and CDR2 FQGNSA. The V end lost 1 base, the J end lost 0 bases, and 12 bases lay between the germline ends. The CDR3 spells CASSLVGAGVNTEAFF. For the CDR3, the DNA is TGTGCCAGCAGCTTAGTGGGGGCCGGAGTGAACACTGAAGCTTTCTTT.

The chain carries TRBV20-1 and TRBJ2-7; 7 bases align to TRBD2. The end of the DNA fits TRBJ2-5 better, so the J call may be wrong. The CDR3 extends over 15 amino acids. Per germline, CDR1 DFQATT and CDR2 SNEGSKA (reference sequence). The CDR3 region has the DNA TGCAGTGCTAGAGATTCTGGTGGACTAGTGGGGACCCAGTACTTC. The encoded protein is CSARDSGGLVGTQYF.

This chain connects TRBV7-9 to TRBJ2-5; D not resolved. V was trimmed by 3 bases and J by 4 bases, leaving 15 bases between them. Looked up from germline, CDR1 is SEHNR and CDR2 is FQNEAQ (reference sequence). This CDR3 has 15 amino acids. CDR3 sequence: CASSFTSRVRETQYF. The DNA of the CDR3 is TGTGCCAGCAGCTTCACGTCCCGGGTCCGAGAGACCCAGTACTTC.

In DNA, the CDR3 is TGTGCCAGCAGCTTTGCCCCGGGACAGGGGAGGAGTCCGGACAACAATGAGCAGTTCTTC. It yields the protein CASSFAPGQGRSPDNNEQFF. V gene TRBV11-2 combines with J gene TRBJ2-1, with 10 bases lining up with TRBD1. Germline V lookup: CDR1 SGHAT, CDR2 FQNNGV. CDR3 length: 20 amino acids. V was clipped by 3 bases and J by 5 bases; unmatched bases: 19.

V usage is TRBV4-2 and J usage is TRBJ2-7; D perhaps matches TRBD1 (5 bases). CDR1 is LGHNA, CDR2 YNFKEQ, per germline. This CDR3 spans 15 amino acids. The V and J ends lost 0 bases and 6 bases respectively, with 15 bases between them. Here the CDR3 DNA reads TGTGCCAGCAGCCAAGATGGTCAGGGAAGGGGCGAGCAGTACTTC. Amino acid sequence: CASSQDGQGRGEQYF.

There are many counts of this clonotype. This chain links TRBV12-3 or TRBV12-4 with TRBJ2-3; TRBD2 aligns across 10 bases. V lost 6 bases, J lost 0 bases, and 0 bases stayed unmatched. CDR3 length: 14 residues. The CDR3: CASRLAGSTDTQYF. The DNA for the CDR3 is TGTGCCAGCAGACTAGCGGGGAGCACAGATACGCAGTATTTT.

The chain links TRBV4-2 to TRBJ2-7; possibly TRBD2 for D (5 bases). V lost 0 bases, J lost 0 bases, and 24 bases lay in between. The length of the CDR3 is 20 residues. Per germline, CDR1 LGHNA and CDR2 YNFKEQ. CDR3 nucleotide sequence: TGTGCCAGCAGCCAAGATCTTGAGTTTACTAGTAGTGGGAGCTCCTACGAGCAGTACTTC. Protein: CASSQDLEFTSSGSSYEQYF.

The chain recombines TRBV14 with TRBJ2-1; no firm D call. The V and J ends lost 2 bases and 7 bases respectively, with 6 bases between them. Germline V gene sequence: CDR1 SGHDN, CDR2 FVKESK. The CDR3 covers 12 residues. Here the CDR3 DNA reads TGTGCCAGCAGCCAAAATCGGAATGAGCAGTTCTTC. Amino acids: CASSQNRNEQFF. Complete variable domain (other parts from reference TRBV14 and TRBJ2-1): EAGVTQFPSHSVIEKGQTVTLRCDPISGHDNLYWYRRVMGKEIKFLLHFVKESKQDESGMPNNRFLAERTGGTYSTLKVQPAELEDSGVYFCASSQNRNEQFFGPGTRLTVL.

V gene TRBV6-5 combines with J gene TRBJ2-3, with 8 bases fitting TRBD2. The CDR3 extends over 15 amino acids. The germline gives CDR1 MNHEY, CDR2 SVGAGI. V gave up 6 bases and J gave up 2 bases; unmatched junction bases: 7. This CDR3 reads CASSLLAAFTDTQYF. DNA for the CDR3: TGTGCCAGCAGCCTACTAGCGGCCTTCACAGATACGCAGTATTTT.

This clonotype was seen a handful of times. This chain uses TRBV20-1 with TRBJ2-7; the match to TRBD2 covers 11 bases. CDR1 and CDR2 (germline): DFQATT, SNEGSKA (reference sequence). V shed 1 base and J 5 bases; nucleotides not matched to a gene: 1. The CDR3 length is 13 residues. The CDR3 loop reads CSARALAGDEQYF. In DNA, the CDR3 is TGCAGTGCTAGAGCACTAGCGGGGGACGAGCAGTACTTC.

The chain carries TRBV5-1 and TRBJ2-5; 8 nucleotides match TRBD2. CDR1 is SGHRS and CDR2 is YFSETQ in the germline V gene. There are 14 residues in the CDR3. The J segment lost 3 bases and the V segment lost 2 bases, leaving 3 bases of the junction unmatched. For the CDR3, the DNA is TGCGCCAGCAGCTTTAGCGGGGCCAAAGAGACCCAGTACTTC. Protein product: CASSFSGAKETQYF.

V is TRBV20-1 and J is TRBJ1-2; 9 nucleotides match TRBD1. Germline V gene data show CDR1 as DFQATT and CDR2 as SNEGSKA (reference sequence). CDR3 length equals 14 residues. The trim removed 4 bases at V and 7 bases at J, leaving 10 bases unmatched. CDR3 residues: CSATNRGRLPGYTF. In nucleotides, the CDR3 is TGCAGTGCTACAAACAGGGGGCGTTTGCCTGGCTACACCTTC.

This clonotype turned up a few times. The genes are TRBV20-1 and TRBJ2-7; D is uncertain. The germline CDR1 and CDR2 sequences are DFQATT and SNEGSKA (reference sequence). V was clipped by 0 bases and J by 0 bases, with 9 bases between them. The CDR3 contains 14 residues. CDR3 coding DNA: TGCAGTGCTAGAGATGGCAGGAGCTCCTACGAGCAGTACTTC. Translating gives CSARDGRSSYEQYF.

This chain connects TRBV5-6 to TRBJ2-3; TRBD1 agrees at 7 bases. Per germline, CDR1 SGHDT and CDR2 YYEEEE. CDR3 length: 16 residues. The V and J ends lost 3 bases and 5 bases, in that order; junction bases with no gene match: 12. CDR3 sequence: CASSSTWRQGGDTQYF. CDR3 nucleotides: TGTGCCAGCAGCTCTACATGGAGACAGGGCGGAGATACGCAGTATTTT.

This clonotype has only a few counts. The V and J genes are TRBV28 and TRBJ2-3; 8 positions match TRBD2. V gave up 6 bases and J gave up 8 bases; unmatched junction bases: 13. Looked up from germline, CDR1 is MDHEN and CDR2 is SYDVKM. The CDR3 has 15 residues. The CDR3 is CASSENSGARGTQYF. DNA of the CDR3: TGTGCCAGCAGCGAAAATAGCGGGGCCAGGGGTACGCAGTATTTT.

This clonotype was seen more than once but under ten times. The V and J genes are TRBV28 and TRBJ2-5, with D uncertain. Germline V gives CDR1 MDHEN, CDR2 SYDVKM. The CDR3 has 14 amino acids. Trimming cost V 3 bases and J 3 bases, with 11 bases left between them. CDR3: CASSFPDGKETQYF. The CDR3 DNA follows: TGTGCCAGCAGTTTCCCAGACGGTAAAGAGACCCAGTACTTC.